This T cell receptor (beta chain) stems from a study of blood T cells in healthy people across ages. For the second PCR, which ran for about 7 to 11 cycles, a sample-barcoded 5' primer and a J-beta primer mix were used. TCRdb re-called the 5' RACE reads through MiXCR, storing one row per CDR3 protein. Of some 760,000 distinct CDR3 sequences listed, roughly 25% are singletons. Between the trimmed V and J ends, which lost 6 bases and 5 bases, there was a span of 13 bases. Germline V gene sequence: CDR1 DFQATT, CDR2 SNEGSKA (reference sequence). This CDR3 spans 12 amino acids. This sample also appeared in a second study, on T cells of mothers and their children.

The genes are TRBV20-1 and TRBJ2-5; either TRBD1 or TRBD2 may fit D (7 bases each). Sequenced input: blood. This TCR was recovered from a boy aged 5-17 years in good health. CDR3 DNA: TGCAGTGCCGCAGGGGGGGGTGAGACCCAGTACTTC. Protein: CSAAGGGETQYF.